One TCR beta chain is described in this entry. Its antigen remains unknown. This sample is drawn from a study of OX40 agonist ivuxolimab in advanced cancers. Looking at the study overall: Three patients showed partial responses: one hepatocellular carcinoma and two cutaneous melanoma cases.

Assay used: immunoSEQ multiplex PCR; TCRdb lists only in-frame clones, some missing. This table holds tens of thousands of clones, just under 90% found once. Overall study results and limits: At doses 0.1 to 3.0 mg/kg, CD4+ and CD8+ clones expanded. Averaged across samples, CD8+ T cells carried more expanded clones than CD4+ did.

J gave up 6 bases and V 5 bases, and 11 bases lay outside the gene matches. This CDR3 has 15 amino acids. Germline lookup yields CDR1 SGHTA and CDR2 FQGNSA. The origin of this receptor is an adult with an advanced solid tumor such as melanoma, head and neck, liver or kidney cancer. The chain combines TRBV7-2 with TRBJ2-7; 9 nucleotides align to TRBD2. The sample was CD4+ or CD8+ T cells sorted from blood, taken in a trial of the OX40 agonist ivuxolimab. In nucleotides, the CDR3 is TGTGCCAGCAGCGACCCGGGACTAGCACCCTCCGAGCAGTACTTC. It specifies CASSDPGLAPSEQYF.